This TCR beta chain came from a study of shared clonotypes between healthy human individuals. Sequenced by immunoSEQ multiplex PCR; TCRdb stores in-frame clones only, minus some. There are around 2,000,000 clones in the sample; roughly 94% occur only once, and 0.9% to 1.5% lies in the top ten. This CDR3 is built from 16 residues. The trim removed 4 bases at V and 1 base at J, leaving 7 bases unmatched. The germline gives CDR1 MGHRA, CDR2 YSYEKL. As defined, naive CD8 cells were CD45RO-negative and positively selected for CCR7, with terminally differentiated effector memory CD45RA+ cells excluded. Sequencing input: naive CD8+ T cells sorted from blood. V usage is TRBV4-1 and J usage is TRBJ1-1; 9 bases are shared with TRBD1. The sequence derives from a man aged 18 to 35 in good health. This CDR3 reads CASSPITGGANTEAFF. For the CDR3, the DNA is TGCGCCAGCAGCCCTATCACAGGGGGCGCGAACACTGAAGCTTTCTTT.